The rows below give T cell receptor beta chains drawn from one sample of a study of OX40 agonist ivuxolimab in advanced cancers. TCRdb's table, derived via immunoSEQ multiplex PCR, lists solely in-frame clones and lacks some. The sample consists of 75,000 to 100,000 clones, approximately 80% of them appearing once. Sequences were derived from CD4+ or CD8+ T cells sorted from blood, sampled in a trial of the OX40 agonist ivuxolimab. The source is an adult with an advanced solid tumor such as melanoma, head and neck, liver or kidney cancer. Both conserved end residues are part of each CDR3. Fields, in order: J gene, D gene, V gene, clone size, CDR3 DNA, CDR3 protein. D genes are given only for firm matches. A row's size may be missing; if present it is once, few, many or a size class.

J: TRBJ2-3
D: -
V: TRBV6-5
size: once
DNA: TGTGCCAGCAGTTACAAGGGGAATACGCAGTATTTT
CDR3: CASSYKGNTQYF

J: TRBJ2-5
D: -
V: TRBV21-1
size: -
DNA: TGTGCCAGCAGCAATCCCCGAGCTAGCTTAGAGACCCAGTACTTC
CDR3: CASSNPRASLETQYF

J: TRBJ2-7
D: TRBD1
V: TRBV27
size: -
DNA: TGTGCCAGCAGTTTACAAAGACAGGGGGCCTACGAGCAGTACTTC
CDR3: CASSLQRQGAYEQYF

J: TRBJ2-3
D: -
V: TRBV9
size: -
DNA: TGTGCCAGCAGCCCGAGCCCGCCAGATACGCAGTATTTT
CDR3: CASSPSPPDTQYF

J: TRBJ1-1
D: -
V: TRBV19
size: -
DNA: TGTGCCAGTAGCAGGACACGGGCCCACACTGAAGCTTTCTTT
CDR3: CASSRTRAHTEAFF

J: TRBJ1-2
D: -
V: TRBV10-3
size: -
DNA: TGTGCCATCAGTGAGTCAAGGGGAACAGGGTATGGCTACACCTTC
CDR3: CAISESRGTGYGYTF

J: TRBJ1-5
D: -
V: TRBV9
size: -
DNA: TGTGCCAGCAGCGGCACAGGGTTGAATCAGCCCCAGCATTTT
CDR3: CASSGTGLNQPQHF

J: TRBJ2-1
D: TRBD2
V: TRBV9
size: -
DNA: TGTGCCAGCAGCGAGAGGACTAGCGGCTACAATGAGCAGTTCTTC
CDR3: CASSERTSGYNEQFF

J: TRBJ2-5
D: -
V: TRBV11-1
size: -
DNA: TGTGCCAGCAGCTTGCCCAGTGGGACCCAGTACTTC
CDR3: CASSLPSGTQYF

J: TRBJ2-1
D: -
V: TRBV6-5
size: -
DNA: TGTGCCAGCAGTTACTCCGGGAATGAGCAGTTCTTC
CDR3: CASSYSGNEQFF

J: TRBJ2-3
D: TRBD1
V: TRBV19
size: -
DNA: TGTGCCAGTAGTATAGATCCACAGGGGGACACAGATACGCAGTATTTT
CDR3: CASSIDPQGDTDTQYF

J: TRBJ1-5
D: TRBD1
V: TRBV10-1
size: once
DNA: TGCGCCATTCACGTCGAACAGGGGGGCTATCAGCCCCAGCATTTT
CDR3: CAIHVEQGGYQPQHF

J: TRBJ2-1
D: TRBD2
V: TRBV6-4
size: -
DNA: TGTGCCAGCAGTGTTCTAGCGGGAGGCAACAATGAGCAGTTCTTC
CDR3: CASSVLAGGNNEQFF

J: TRBJ2-7
D: TRBD1
V: TRBV27
size: -
DNA: TGTGCCAGCAGTTCTCCAGGGCTACGGGACAGGTCCTACGAGCAGTACTTC
CDR3: CASSSPGLRDRSYEQYF

J: TRBJ1-2
D: -
V: TRBV6-5
size: -
DNA: TGTGCCAGCAGCCCACAGGGATCGAATGGCTACACCTTC
CDR3: CASSPQGSNGYTF

J: TRBJ1-5
D: -
V: TRBV7-3
size: -
DNA: TGTGCCAGCAGCTTAACAAGGGATCAGCCCCAGCATTTT
CDR3: CASSLTRDQPQHF

J: TRBJ1-5
D: -
V: TRBV18
size: few
DNA: TGTGCCAGCTCACCTGACAGTCGGCAGCCCCAGCATTTT
CDR3: CASSPDSRQPQHF

J: TRBJ2-7
D: TRBD2
V: TRBV9
size: once
DNA: TGTGCCAGCAGCGTAGGCCCAGCGGGAACGGCCTACGAGCAGTACTTC
CDR3: CASSVGPAGTAYEQYF

J: TRBJ2-2
D: TRBD1
V: TRBV2
size: -
DNA: TGTGCCAGCAGTGAAGTAGGGACAGGGGGGGAGCTGTTTTTT
CDR3: CASSEVGTGGELFF

J: TRBJ1-1
D: -
V: TRBV5-6
size: -
DNA: TGTGCCAGCAGCTATGCGAACACTGAAGCTTTCTTT
CDR3: CASSYANTEAFF

J: TRBJ1-2
D: -
V: TRBV6-5
size: -
DNA: TGTGCCAGCAGTTACACAGAAAAGAACTATGGCTACACCTTC
CDR3: CASSYTEKNYGYTF

J: TRBJ2-3
D: TRBD2
V: TRBV2
size: -
DNA: TGTGCCAGCAGCGCCGGGGGACTAGCGGGCACAGATACGCAGTATTTT
CDR3: CASSAGGLAGTDTQYF

J: TRBJ2-3
D: -
V: TRBV5-1
size: -
DNA: TGCGCCAGCAGCGCTCTGGGGCGGAGCACAGATACGCAGTATTTT
CDR3: CASSALGRSTDTQYF

J: TRBJ1-5
D: TRBD1
V: TRBV19
size: -
DNA: TGTGCCAGTAGTAGCCCTCATGGGACAGGGACTCAGCCCCAGCATTTT
CDR3: CASSSPHGTGTQPQHF

J: TRBJ2-7
D: TRBD1
V: TRBV19
size: -
DNA: TGTGCCAGTAGTATGTGGGCGCAGGGGGCGACCTACGAGCAGTACTTC
CDR3: CASSMWAQGATYEQYF

J: TRBJ2-7
D: TRBD1
V: TRBV5-1
size: -
DNA: TGCGCCAGCAGCTCTGACAGGGGGGGAACCTACGAGCAGTACTTC
CDR3: CASSSDRGGTYEQYF

J: TRBJ2-3
D: -
V: TRBV28
size: -
DNA: TGTGCCACCATTGGGCAGGGGACATCTAGCACAGATACGCAGTATTTT
CDR3: CATIGQGTSSTDTQYF

J: TRBJ2-2
D: TRBD1
V: TRBV5-1
size: -
DNA: TGCGCCAGCAGCTTGGAAGCGGACAGGGTCACCGGGGAGCTGTTTTTT
CDR3: CASSLEADRVTGELFF

J: TRBJ2-3
D: TRBD2
V: TRBV27
size: -
DNA: TGTGCCAGCAGTTTTATACCTAGCGGAAGCACAGATACGCAGTATTTT
CDR3: CASSFIPSGSTDTQYF

J: TRBJ2-5
D: -
V: TRBV7-3
size: once
DNA: TGTGCCAGCAGCTTAACCCCCCAAGAGACCCAGTACTTC
CDR3: CASSLTPQETQYF

J: TRBJ2-3
D: -
V: TRBV2
size: once
DNA: TGTGCCAGCAGTGTAGTCCGGAAACAAGATACGCAGTATTTT
CDR3: CASSVVRKQDTQYF

J: TRBJ2-3
D: -
V: TRBV7-6
size: -
DNA: TGTGCCAGCAGCCCAAGGGACTGGTCGGGGGATTGGGATACGCAGTATTTT
CDR3: CASSPRDWSGDWDTQYF

J: TRBJ2-3
D: -
V: TRBV30
size: few
DNA: TGTGCCTGGAGTGTATGGGGCGGGGATTGGGATACGCAGTATTTT
CDR3: CAWSVWGGDWDTQYF

J: TRBJ2-7
D: -
V: TRBV19
size: -
DNA: TGTGCCAGTAGTATATCCGAGGACTACCCCTACGAGCAGTACTTC
CDR3: CASSISEDYPYEQYF

J: TRBJ2-1
D: -
V: TRBV4-3
size: -
DNA: TGCGCCAGCAGCCAACGAGATTCTTATTACAATGAGCAGTTCTTC
CDR3: CASSQRDSYYNEQFF

J: TRBJ1-5
D: -
V: TRBV6-1
size: -
DNA: TGTGCCAGCAGTGGAACAACAGGTACTTGGAAACCCCAGCATTTT
CDR3: CASSGTTGTWKPQHF

J: TRBJ2-1
D: TRBD1
V: TRBV30
size: -
DNA: TGTGCCTGGAGAAGTGACAGGGTGAATGAGCAGTTCTTC
CDR3: CAWRSDRVNEQFF

J: TRBJ1-6
D: TRBD1
V: TRBV2
size: -
DNA: TGTGCCAGCAGGGGGACAGGGGTGGCTAATTCACCCCTCCACTTT
CDR3: CASRGTGVANSPLHF

J: TRBJ1-6
D: -
V: TRBV5-1
size: -
DNA: TGCGCCAGCAGCTTGGCAGGGGCTGGTAATTCACCCCTCCACTTT
CDR3: CASSLAGAGNSPLHF

J: TRBJ1-2
D: -
V: TRBV2
size: few
DNA: TGTGCCAGCAACAGCAACTATGGCTACACCTTC
CDR3: CASNSNYGYTF

J: TRBJ1-1
D: -
V: TRBV7-2
size: -
DNA: TGTGCCAGCAGCTTAGGAGGGATGAACACTGAAGCTTTCTTT
CDR3: CASSLGGMNTEAFF

J: TRBJ2-7
D: TRBD1
V: TRBV6-5
size: few
DNA: TGTGCCAGCAGTTCGACAGGGCCCTTTGAGCAGTACTTC
CDR3: CASSSTGPFEQYF

J: TRBJ2-7
D: -
V: TRBV5-8
size: -
DNA: TGTGCCAGCAGCCCCACCTACGAGCAGTACTTC
CDR3: CASSPTYEQYF

J: TRBJ1-2
D: TRBD1
V: TRBV7-9
size: -
DNA: TGTGCCAGCAGCGTAGGACAGGGGGCTAACTATGGCTACACCTTC
CDR3: CASSVGQGANYGYTF

J: TRBJ1-2
D: -
V: TRBV6-6
size: -
DNA: TGTGCCAGCAGTTACTCGGGTAACTATGGCTACACCTTC
CDR3: CASSYSGNYGYTF

J: TRBJ2-1
D: -
V: TRBV15
size: once
DNA: TGTGCCACCAGCAGCCGGTTGGGGCGGGCCTACAATGAGCAGTTCTTC
CDR3: CATSSRLGRAYNEQFF

J: TRBJ2-1
D: TRBD2
V: TRBV28
size: -
DNA: TGTGCCGCTCTGACTGGGACTAGCGGATACAATGAGCAGTTCTTC
CDR3: CAALTGTSGYNEQFF

J: TRBJ1-1
D: -
V: TRBV29-1
size: -
DNA: TGCAGCGTCGGAGAGGTCACTGAAGCTTTCTTT
CDR3: CSVGEVTEAFF

J: TRBJ1-2
D: -
V: TRBV2
size: -
DNA: TGTGCCAGCAGTAAACCGGGGTTGGCAGTAACTAACTATGGCTACACCTTC
CDR3: CASSKPGLAVTNYGYTF

J: TRBJ2-7
D: -
V: TRBV6-5
size: -
DNA: TGTGCCAGCCTCTCCCCGGGCCCCACCTACGAGCAGTACTTC
CDR3: CASLSPGPTYEQYF

J: TRBJ2-6
D: -
V: TRBV10-3
size: -
DNA: TGTGCCATCAGGGACCCCGTTGGCGGGGCCAACGTCCTGACTTTC
CDR3: CAIRDPVGGANVLTF

J: TRBJ1-1
D: -
V: TRBV5-8
size: -
DNA: TGTGCCAGCAGATCGTCTAACACTGAAGCTTTCTTT
CDR3: CASRSSNTEAFF

J: TRBJ2-7
D: -
V: TRBV7-2
size: -
DNA: TGTGCCAGCAGCCCAAGGGCGGGGTCCCTCTACGAGCAGTACTTC
CDR3: CASSPRAGSLYEQYF

J: TRBJ2-1
D: -
V: TRBV19
size: -
DNA: TGTGCCAGTAGTAGCGACAGACGTTACAATGAGCAGTTCTTC
CDR3: CASSSDRRYNEQFF

J: TRBJ2-2
D: TRBD2
V: TRBV11-3
size: -
DNA: TGTGCCAGCAGCTTCTTCAGCGGGAGTTTCACCGGGGAGCTGTTTTTT
CDR3: CASSFFSGSFTGELFF

J: TRBJ2-1
D: -
V: TRBV19
size: -
DNA: TGTGCCAGTGGGGGAGGAATACGTAATGAGCAGTTCTTC
CDR3: CASGGGIRNEQFF

J: TRBJ2-3
D: TRBD2
V: TRBV2
size: -
DNA: TGTGCCAGCAGGCGACTAGCGTCTAGCACAGATACGCAGTATTTT
CDR3: CASRRLASSTDTQYF

J: TRBJ1-4
D: -
V: TRBV6-1
size: -
DNA: TGTGCCAGCAGTGTCGGACAGATTAATGAAAAACTGTTTTTT
CDR3: CASSVGQINEKLFF